Each of the 26 T cell receptor beta chains below was sequenced from the same sample in a study of T cells in Graves' hyperthyroidism and ophthalmopathy. From RNA transcripts, TCR beta CDR3 regions were amplified. The HTBI primer set was used in a first-round RT-PCR of the TCR CDR3. Via MiXCR, TCRdb re-called the multiplex PCR reads, giving one row per CDR3 protein. The sample yields 600,000 or so distinct CDR3 sequences, about a sixth seen once. The specimen sequenced was blood. The source is a woman in her twenties or thirties with Graves' hyperthyroidism.

The chain is built from TRBV14 and TRBJ2-5; 10 nucleotides match TRBD1. CDR3 length equals 18 residues. The germline V gene encodes CDR1 SGHDN and CDR2 FVKESK. Unmatched junction bases numbered 14, after V lost 3 bases and J lost 4 bases. The DNA for the CDR3 is TGTGCCAGCAGCCACGGATGGAGGTTTGGGGACAGGGGAGAGACCCAGTACTTC. This encodes CASSHGWRFGDRGETQYF.

The rearrangement uses TRBV30 and TRBJ1-2; D call uncertain. CDR3 length: 11 amino acids. Germline V lookup: CDR1 GTSNPN, CDR2 SVGIG (reference sequence). V lost 7 bases to trimming and J lost 2 bases, with 8 bases between them. The CDR3 region has the DNA TGTGCCTCGGACCTGAACTATGGCTACACCTTC. Translating gives CASDLNYGYTF.

This clonotype has at least ten counts. The rearrangement joins TRBV27 to TRBJ2-5, with D maybe TRBD1 (5 bases). Germline values: CDR1 MNHEY, CDR2 SMNVEV (reference sequence). The CDR3 is 13 residues long. Deletions cut 7 bases from V and 5 bases from J, with 14 bases between. The CDR3, as DNA: TGTGCCAGCACCAGAAAGAAGGGGGAGACCCAGTACTTC. The encoded protein is CASTRKKGETQYF.

This chain uses TRBV20-1 with TRBJ1-1; a possible D gene is TRBD1 (6 bases). The germline CDR1 and CDR2 sequences are DFQATT and SNEGSKA (reference sequence). The CDR3 extends over 15 amino acids. V dropped 2 bases and J dropped 3 bases, with 16 bases sitting between them. The CDR3 here is CSARNRGGQHTEAFF. The CDR3 nucleotides are TGCAGTGCTAGAAATAGGGGGGGGCAGCACACTGAAGCTTTCTTT.

CDR3 sequence: CASSYSAGWVTYEQYF. The CDR3 DNA follows: TGTGCCAGCAGTTACTCAGCGGGATGGGTTACCTACGAGCAGTACTTC. The V gene is TRBV6-6, the J gene TRBJ2-7; 7 nucleotides align to TRBD2. Germline CDR1 is MNHNY and CDR2 is SVGAGI (reference sequence). This CDR3 has 16 amino acids. V dropped 0 bases and J dropped 2; count of bases not matched to a gene: 7.

This clonotype was observed many times. The chain recombines TRBV7-2 with TRBJ2-3, with 7 bases fitting TRBD2. Germline CDR1 and CDR2: SGHTA and FQGNSA. J lost 9 bases, V lost 1 base, and 7 bases had no gene match. CDR3 size: 14 residues. CDR3 amino acids: CASSLGLAEQTQYF. In DNA form, the CDR3 reads TGTGCCAGCAGCTTAGGGCTAGCGGAGCAAACGCAGTATTTT.

This clonotype was detected a few times. In DNA form, the CDR3 reads TGTGCCAGCAGTTACTCAGCCGCCGGGGAGCTGTTTTTT. Amino acid sequence: CASSYSAAGELFF. The chain joins TRBV6-6 to TRBJ2-2; D is undetermined. Trimming took off 0 bases at V and 6 bases at J, with 5 bases between the two ends. Germline V gives CDR1 MNHNY, CDR2 SVGAGI (reference sequence). This CDR3 contains 13 residues.

The chain recombines TRBV28 with TRBJ1-1, with a tentative D call TRBD1 (5 bases). This CDR3 has 15 residues. Germline loops: CDR1 MDHEN, CDR2 SYDVKM. V lost 6 bases to trimming and J lost 1 base, with 15 bases between them. In nucleotides, the CDR3 is TGTGCCAGCAGCCCCGAGGGGCTCCGGAACACTGAAGCTTTCTTT. Encoded protein: CASSPEGLRNTEAFF.

This clonotype appeared a few times. Given the absence of the conserved phenylalanine or tryptophan at the CDR3 end, a read error is likely. The CDR3 is CASSKGRDSPLHL. Written as DNA, the CDR3 is TGCGCCAGCAGCAAGGGACGTGATTCACCCCTCCACCTT. This chain connects TRBV5-1 to TRBJ1-6; a possible D gene is TRBD1 (5 bases). CDR3 length equals 13 residues. V lost 4 bases, J lost 8 bases, and 10 bases lay in between. CDR1 is SGHRS, CDR2 YFSETQ, per germline.

Turning to this clonotype: One base away lies a much larger clone, so this may be a sequencing read error. The CDR3, as DNA: TGTGCCAGCAGCCTTAGGACAGGGGTCGCCTACGAGCAGTACTTC. Protein: CASSLRTGVAYEQYF. The chain uses TRBV11-2 and TRBJ2-7; the match to TRBD1 covers 9 bases. Germline V gives CDR1 SGHAT, CDR2 FQNNGV. The CDR3 consists of 15 residues. With 5 bases clipped from V and 2 bases from J, the junction kept 7 bases outside the gene matches.

At least ten counts were recorded for this clonotype. The CDR3 sequence is CASSLVYRAVYNEQFF. CDR3 sequence (DNA): TGTGCCAGCAGCCTTGTTTACAGGGCTGTATACAATGAGCAGTTCTTC. The V gene is TRBV11-3, the J gene TRBJ2-1; tentatively, D is TRBD1 (6 bases). The CDR3 sequence is 16 residues long. Trimming removed 5 bases at V and 4 bases at J, with 18 bases between. Germline CDR1 and CDR2: SGHNT and YENEEA.

This clonotype was seen a handful of times. The V gene is TRBV4-1, the J gene TRBJ2-1; possibly TRBD2 for D (6 bases). The germline V and J ends were trimmed by 3 bases and 2 bases, with 14 bases remaining between them. Germline CDR1 reads MGHRA; CDR2 reads YSYEKL. There are 16 residues in the CDR3. The CDR3, as DNA: TGCGCCAGCAGCCATATACTAGCTGACACCTACAATGAGCAGTTCTTC. Its translation: CASSHILADTYNEQFF.

This clonotype was found a few times. The V call is TRBV15, the J call TRBJ1-5; D uncertain. Looked up from germline, CDR1 is LNHNV and CDR2 is YYDKDF (reference sequence). The CDR3 runs 13 residues. Trimming stripped 0 bases from V and 2 bases from J, with 2 bases between. The CDR3 loop is CATSREGNQPQHF. The CDR3 DNA follows: TGTGCCACCAGCAGAGAGGGCAATCAGCCCCAGCATTTT.

A word on this clonotype: A much larger clone differs from this one at a single base, so this may be a read error. This chain uses TRBV20-1 with TRBJ2-7; 10 bases map to TRBD2. The germline gives CDR1 DFQATT, CDR2 SNEGSKA (reference sequence). This CDR3 region has 13 residues. The CDR3 here is CSAQLAGVYEQDF. The CDR3 DNA follows: TGCAGTGCCCAGCTAGCGGGAGTCTACGAGCAGGACTTC.

The chain has TRBV7-9 and TRBJ2-1; 12 nucleotides align to TRBD2. V was pared by 5 bases and J by 0 bases, with 17 bases of the junction left unmatched. CDR3 length: 21 amino acids. Germline V gene lookup returns CDR1 SEHNR and CDR2 FQNEAQ (reference sequence). The CDR3 here is CASSSKPSGRAKIPSYNEQFF. For the CDR3, the DNA is TGTGCCAGCAGCAGCAAGCCTAGCGGGAGGGCGAAAATTCCCTCCTACAATGAGCAGTTCTTC. Using reference TRBV7-9 and TRBJ2-1 for the parts outside the CDR3, the full variable domain is DTGVSQNPRHKITKRGQNVTFRCDPISEHNRLYWYRQTLGQGPEFLTYFQNEAQLEKSRLLSDRFSAERPKGSFSTLEIQRTEQGDSAMYLCASSSKPSGRAKIPSYNEQFFGPGTRLTVL.

V is TRBV13 and J is TRBJ2-7; D perhaps matches TRBD2 (5 bases). V was clipped by 5 bases and J by 5 bases, with 19 bases between them. From germline, CDR1 is PRHDT and CDR2 FYEKMQ (reference sequence). The CDR3 contains 15 residues. This CDR3 reads CASSGVGRGFNEQYF. CDR3 coding DNA: TGTGCCAGCAGCGGGGTGGGGAGAGGGTTCAACGAGCAGTACTTC.

The V call is TRBV4-2, the J call TRBJ2-3; a possible D gene is TRBD2 (6 bases). V gave up 0 bases and J gave up 3 bases, with 13 bases separating them. This CDR3 is 16 amino acids long. The germline gives CDR1 LGHNA, CDR2 YNFKEQ. CDR3 sequence: CASSQESVGGTDTQYF. The CDR3, as DNA: TGTGCCAGCAGCCAAGAGTCAGTCGGAGGGACAGATACGCAGTATTTT.

The sample holds a few counts of this clonotype. The rearrangement uses TRBV30 and TRBJ2-6, with 8 bases fitting TRBD1. Germline lookup yields CDR1 GTSNPN and CDR2 SVGIG (reference sequence). The CDR3 consists of 18 residues. Trimming cost V 5 bases and J 2 bases; bases outside gene matches: 14. The CDR3 sequence: CAWGTGTGVFTGANVLTF. CDR3 in DNA: TGTGCCTGGGGAACCGGGACAGGAGTTTTTACTGGGGCCAACGTCCTGACTTTC.

This clonotype was detected many times. The J gene is TRBJ2-5, the V gene TRBV28; 11 bases align to TRBD1. CDR3 size: 18 residues. Germline V gene sequence: CDR1 MDHEN, CDR2 SYDVKM. V was clipped by 2 bases and J by 7 bases; unmatched bases: 15. In DNA, the CDR3 is TGTGCCAGCAGTTTAACGGGACAGGGGGTTACCAAGAGGGGGACCCAGTACTTC. Its translation is CASSLTGQGVTKRGTQYF.

This chain connects TRBV11-2 to TRBJ1-6, with D possibly being TRBD1 (5 bases). Trimming left V 1 base short and J 6 bases short, with 10 bases between. The CDR3 has 15 residues. Germline V gene sequence: CDR1 SGHAT, CDR2 FQNNGV. CDR3 amino acids: CASSLVQGPNSPLHF. CDR3 DNA sequence: TGTGCCAGCAGCTTAGTCCAGGGACCTAATTCACCCCTCCACTTT.

Ten or more counts support this clonotype. This chain joins TRBV12-3 or TRBV12-4 and TRBJ1-1; 7 nucleotides agree with TRBD1. This CDR3 comprises 16 residues. Trimming took 7 bases from V and 4 from J; bases not matched to a gene: 15. The CDR3 bases are TGTGCCAGCACCACCCTCATCGCAGGGGGGCTCACTGAAGCTTTCTTT. Protein product: CASTTLIAGGLTEAFF.

This clonotype was counted only a few times. The V and J genes are TRBV6-1 and TRBJ1-2, with D maybe TRBD1 (5 bases). CDR3 size: 13 residues. V dropped 8 bases and J dropped 6 bases, with 16 bases sitting between them. Germline V gene sequence: CDR1 MNHNS, CDR2 SASEGT. Here the CDR3 reads CASGGYPANGYTF. The DNA of the CDR3 is TGTGCCAGCGGGGGGTATCCGGCAAATGGCTACACCTTC.

This clonotype has ten or more counts. The V and J genes are TRBV7-2 and TRBJ2-3; no definite D call. Germline V gene sequence: CDR1 SGHTA, CDR2 FQGNSA. V was pared by 2 bases and J by 2 bases, with 8 bases between. The CDR3 length is 14 residues. The CDR3 is CASSLKRHTDTQYF. CDR3 bases: TGTGCCAGCAGCTTAAAAAGACACACAGATACGCAGTATTTT.

The chain uses TRBV19 and TRBJ2-2; 10 bases are shared with TRBD1. Per the germline V gene, CDR1 is LNHDA and CDR2 is SQIVND (reference sequence). V shed 6 bases, J shed 4 bases, and the junction held 11 bases outside the gene matches. This CDR3 contains 17 residues. The CDR3 here is CASSPPPRQGATGELFF. In DNA form, the CDR3 reads TGTGCCAGTAGCCCACCCCCCCGACAGGGGGCCACCGGGGAGCTGTTTTTT.

Ten or more counts support this clonotype. The genes are TRBV2 and TRBJ2-5, with TRBD2 identical over 7 bases. Germline V CDR1 and CDR2: SNHLY, FYNNEI. The CDR3 is 17 residues long. The V and J ends lost 6 bases and 1 base, in that order; junction bases with no gene match: 14. The CDR3 DNA sequence: TGTGCCAGCAGCGACGGGCGGTGGGAGGGCCCCCAAGAGACCCAGTACTTC. Protein sequence: CASSDGRWEGPQETQYF. Together with reference TRBV2 and TRBJ2-5, the CDR3 gives the full variable domain: EPEVTQTPSHQVTQMGQEVILRCVPISNHLYFYWYRQILGQKVEFLVSFYNNEISEKSEIFDDQFSVERPDGSNFTLKIRSTKLEDSAMYFCASSDGRWEGPQETQYFGPGTRLLVL.

This clonotype occurred many times. This rearrangement joins TRBV12-3 or TRBV12-4 to TRBJ2-7; a possible D gene is TRBD2 (6 bases). V was pared by 4 bases and J by 3 bases, with 13 bases between. This CDR3 region has 14 residues. The chain's CDR3 is CASSYGGQNYEQYF. The CDR3 nucleotides read TGTGCCAGCAGTTACGGGGGTCAGAACTACGAGCAGTACTTC.